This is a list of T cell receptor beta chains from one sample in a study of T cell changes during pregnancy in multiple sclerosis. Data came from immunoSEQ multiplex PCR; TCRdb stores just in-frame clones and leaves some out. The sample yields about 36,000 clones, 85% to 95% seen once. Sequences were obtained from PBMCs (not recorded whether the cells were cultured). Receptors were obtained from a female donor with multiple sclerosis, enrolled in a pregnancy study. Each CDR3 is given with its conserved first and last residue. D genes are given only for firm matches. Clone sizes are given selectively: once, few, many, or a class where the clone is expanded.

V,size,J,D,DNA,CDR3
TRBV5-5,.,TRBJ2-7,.,TGTGCCAGCAGGCGAGTCGCAGGGCTGGGTGACGAGCAGTACTTC,CASRRVAGLGDEQYF
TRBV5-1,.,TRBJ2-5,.,TGCGCCAGCAGGGCCTGGGAGCAAGAGACCCAGTACTTC,CASRAWEQETQYF
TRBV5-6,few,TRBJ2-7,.,TGTGCCAGCAGCTCCGAGATTTCCCGGGACCTTATAGCCTACGAGCAGTACTTC,CASSSEISRDLIAYEQYF
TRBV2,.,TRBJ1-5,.,TGTGCCAGCGGACTAGATGGGGCCCCCCAGCATTTT,CASGLDGAPQHF
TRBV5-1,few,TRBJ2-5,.,TGCGCCAGCAGCTCCGCCCCCCGGGGAAACCAAGAGACCCAGTACTTC,CASSSAPRGNQETQYF
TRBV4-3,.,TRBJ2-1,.,TGCGCCAGCAGCCAGGACCGGAGGGGGACCTACAATGAGCAGTTCTTC,CASSQDRRGTYNEQFF
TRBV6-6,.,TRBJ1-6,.,TGTGCCAGCAGCCGCGTGGGGTACCATAATTCACCCCTCCACTTT,CASSRVGYHNSPLHF
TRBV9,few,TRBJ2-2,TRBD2,TGTGCCAGCAGCTCCCGACTAGCGGGAGGGGTCGGGGAGCTGTTTTTT,CASSSRLAGGVGELFF
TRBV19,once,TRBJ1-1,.,TGTGCCAGTAGTATGACGGTGGGGACTGAAGCTTTCTTT,CASSMTVGTEAFF
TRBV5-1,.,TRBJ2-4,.,TGCGCCAGCAAATCCGGACTAGCCAAAAACATTCAGTACTTC,CASKSGLAKNIQYF
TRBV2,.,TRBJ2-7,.,TGTGCCAGCAGTCCCTCCGGGGCCCTCGAGCAGTACTTC,CASSPSGALEQYF
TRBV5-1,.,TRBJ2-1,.,TGCGCCAGCAGCTTGGACGGAAGAGACGGGCAGTTCTTC,CASSLDGRDGQFF
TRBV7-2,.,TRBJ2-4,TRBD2,TGTGCCAGCAGCTTAGTGGTGGGGGAGGGCGGGTATAACATTCAGTACTTC,CASSLVVGEGGYNIQYF
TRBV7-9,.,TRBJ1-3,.,TGTGCCAGCAGCCTGGGGTATTCTGGAAACACCATATATTTT,CASSLGYSGNTIYF
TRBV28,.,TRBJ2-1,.,TGTGCCAGCAGTTCCTACAATGAGCAGTTCTTC,CASSSYNEQFF
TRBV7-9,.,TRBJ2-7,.,TGTGCCAGCAGCTCGAACCGGGACGGCCTCTCCTACGAGCAGTACTTC,CASSSNRDGLSYEQYF
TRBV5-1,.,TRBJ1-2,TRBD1,TGCGCCAGCAGCTGGACAACCGGGACAGGGGGCTATGGCTACACCTTC,CASSWTTGTGGYGYTF
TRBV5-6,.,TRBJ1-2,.,TGTGCCAGCAGCATCGAAGGAAACTATGGCTACACCTTC,CASSIEGNYGYTF
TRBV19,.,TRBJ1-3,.,TGTGCCAGTAATCTGAGAAACACCATATATTTT,CASNLRNTIYF
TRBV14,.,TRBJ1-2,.,TGTGCCAGCAGCCAACGGACAAGTCTGTCGGGGGACAATGGCTACACCTTC,CASSQRTSLSGDNGYTF
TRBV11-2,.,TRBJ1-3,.,TGTGCCAGCAGCTTAGATATGGCAAACCGAAACACCATATATTTT,CASSLDMANRNTIYF
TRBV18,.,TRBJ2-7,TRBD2,TGTGCCAGCTCACCGGTGGGACTAGCAGAATACGAGCAGTACTTC,CASSPVGLAEYEQYF
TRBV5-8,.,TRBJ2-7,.,TGTGCCAGCGAAGGAGGGGGCGAGCAGTACTTC,CASEGGGEQYF
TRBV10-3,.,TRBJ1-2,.,TGTGCCATCAGTCGGGTGGAAGAGGATGGCTACACCTTC,CAISRVEEDGYTF